Shown below are 8 T cell receptor beta chains from a single sample sequenced in a study of breast tumors, draining lymph nodes, adjacent tissues (dated by TCRdb to 2016 to 2017). The axillary draining lymph nodes of breast cancer patients were the source of the lymph node samples. The method behind the library was multiplex PCR. Sequencing used an Illumina HiSeq 2000. TCRdb cleaned the public reads at Q25 with fastp, built clones with MiXCR and kept in-frame beta chains. Duplicate CDR3 protein sequences are folded into a single record with the most common DNA and genes. A total of some 110,000 distinct CDR3 sequences appear in this sample, more than 30% of them only once. The ten largest clones represent under 6.5% of the sample. The sample comprised axillary lymph node tissue. The origin of the receptors is a female donor with breast cancer. Some clones in this sample may be carry-over from other donors' samples.

This clonotype showed up just once. V is TRBV12-3 or TRBV12-4 and J is TRBJ2-1; 9 bases agree with TRBD2. V dropped 8 bases and J dropped 6; count of bases not matched to a gene: 8. There are 14 residues in the CDR3. The CDR3 sequence: CASGTSGRLNEQFF. CDR3 nucleotides: TGTGCCAGCGGGACCAGCGGGAGGCTCAATGAGCAGTTCTTC.

The chain combines TRBV27 with TRBJ2-2; no reliable D call. Trimming left V 6 bases short and J 0 bases short, with 14 bases between. The CDR3 is 16 amino acids. CDR1 is MNHEY, CDR2 SMNVEV, per germline (reference sequence). CDR3 amino acids: CASSPRLSANTGELFF. The DNA for the CDR3 is TGTGCCAGCAGCCCCCGCCTTTCTGCGAACACCGGGGAGCTGTTTTTT.

This clonotype was seen at least ten times. This chain uses TRBV2 with TRBJ1-4; 7 nucleotides agree with TRBD1. CDR3 size: 14 residues. With 6 bases clipped from V and 5 bases from J, the junction kept 6 bases outside the gene matches. Germline V gives CDR1 SNHLY, CDR2 FYNNEI. Written as DNA, the CDR3 is TGTGCCAGCAGACCGGGACAGACAAATGAAAAACTGTTTTTT. It translates to CASRPGQTNEKLFF.

V gene TRBV28 combines with J gene TRBJ2-3; 9 bases match TRBD2. Germline lookup yields CDR1 MDHEN and CDR2 SYDVKM. V was clipped by 6 bases and J by 5 bases; unmatched bases: 18. The CDR3 contains 18 residues. The CDR3 DNA follows: TGTGCCAGCAGCCCCCTAAGGGTTGGCGGGAGGGGACAAGATACGCAGTATTTT. Amino acids: CASSPLRVGGRGQDTQYF.

There are many counts of this clonotype. V and J are TRBV27 and TRBJ1-5, with D hard to call. V gave up 4 bases and J gave up 0 bases, with 10 bases separating them. The CDR3 sequence is 15 residues long. The germline gives CDR1 MNHEY, CDR2 SMNVEV (reference sequence). The CDR3: CASSYLIDSNQPQHF. The CDR3 DNA reads as TGTGCCAGCAGTTATCTTATCGATAGCAATCAGCCCCAGCATTTT.

In this sample, this clonotype turned up many times. The gene calls are TRBV5-5 and TRBJ2-5; no clear D. The CDR3 extends over 11 amino acids. The V gene lost 4 bases and the J gene lost 2 bases, with 3 bases spanning the gap. Germline loops: CDR1 SGHKS, CDR2 YYEKEE (reference sequence). Here the CDR3 reads CASSQQETQYF. The CDR3 DNA is TGTGCCAGCAGCCAACAAGAGACCCAGTACTTC.

This clonotype appeared many times. The chain couples TRBV7-9 to TRBJ2-2; no firm D call. V lost 5 bases and J 6 bases, leaving 7 bases between the germline ends. The CDR3 has 12 residues. The germline V gene encodes CDR1 SEHNR and CDR2 FQNEAQ (reference sequence). CDR3 region: CASSPPPGELFF. CDR3 sequence (DNA): TGTGCCAGCAGCCCCCCCCCCGGGGAGCTGTTTTTT.

This clonotype was detected ten times or more. The chain couples TRBV12-3 or TRBV12-4 to TRBJ2-7; no reliable D call. The CDR3 extends over 13 amino acids. Trimming pared 6 bases from V and 5 bases from J, leaving 14 bases between. CDR3 sequence: CASRPLGAHEQYF. For the CDR3, the DNA is TGTGCCAGCAGACCCCTTGGAGCCCACGAGCAGTACTTC.